The subject of this entry is one TCR beta chain. With V trimmed by 7 bases and J by 4 bases, 7 bases remained unmatched. The germline V gene has CDR1 SQVTM and CDR2 ANQGSEA. This CDR3 has 13 residues. Produced via immunoSEQ multiplex PCR; TCRdb's table is partial and in-frame only. In the table there are just under 85,000 clones, about 82% of which are singletons. This specimen belongs to a study of T cell responses to AZD1222 COVID-19 vaccine. This clonotype was sampled from an adult in good health. The specimen comprised peripheral blood, sampled on day 0 of AZD1222 vaccination. J is TRBJ1-1 and V is TRBV29-1, with TRBD1 identical over 9 bases. The DNA for the CDR3 is TGCAGCGGAGGACAGGGGAAGGCCACTGAAGCTTTCTTT. It yields the protein CSGGQGKATEAFF.